A selection of T cell receptor beta chains follows, all from one sample in a study of memory CD4+ T cells and cytomegalovirus serostatus. Measured with immunoSEQ multiplex PCR; TCRdb has only the in-frame clones, and not every one. The sample has 50,000 to 65,000 clones; over 70% are singletons. The sample taken for sequencing was memory CD4+ T cells from blood. The source is an adult in good health and CMV-seropositive. Each CDR3 is given with its conserved first and last residue. The order of the fields is clone size, D gene, V gene, J gene, CDR3 DNA, CDR3 protein. D genes are given only for firm matches. Only part of the rows carry a size: once, few, many, or a class if the clone is expanded.

>.|.|TRBV4-3|TRBJ1-3
TGCGCCAGCAGCCAAGAGGGGGTGAGATCTGGAAACACCATATATTTT
CASSQEGVRSGNTIYF
>.|TRBD1|TRBV2|TRBJ1-5
TGTGCCAGTGGACAGGGTCGACAGCCCCAGCATTTT
CASGQGRQPQHF
>.|TRBD2|TRBV4-1|TRBJ2-7
TGCGCCAGCAGCCTTACCGGGACTAGCGGCGAGCAGTACTTC
CASSLTGTSGEQYF
>few|TRBD2|TRBV9|TRBJ2-3
TGTGCCAGCAGCGCCGCGGCGGGGGGGCCAGATACGCAGTATTTT
CASSAAAGGPDTQYF
>.|.|TRBV5-1|TRBJ1-1
TGCGCCAGCAGCTTCAGAGGGCAGGGGAACACTGAAGCTTTCTTT
CASSFRGQGNTEAFF
>.|TRBD2|TRBV29-1|TRBJ2-7
TGCAGCGTTGAAGGCGGGAGGGCCGGAGACGAGCAGTACTTC
CSVEGGRAGDEQYF
>.|.|TRBV2|TRBJ2-3
TGTGCCAGCAGTGAAAGCGGTATCGGCACAGATACGCAGTATTTT
CASSESGIGTDTQYF
>few|TRBD1|TRBV5-4|TRBJ1-1
TGTGCCAGCAGCATTACAGGGGGGAACACTGAAGCTTTCTTT
CASSITGGNTEAFF
>once|.|TRBV6-5|TRBJ2-7
TGTGCCAGCAGTTACTCGGGTTGGTGGGGGGCCTACGAGCAGTACTTC
CASSYSGWWGAYEQYF
>.|.|TRBV19|TRBJ2-7
TGTGCCAGTAGTATAGATGAGACTAGCTACGAGCAGTACTTC
CASSIDETSYEQYF
>few|.|TRBV2|TRBJ1-4
TGTGCCAGCAGTGCACCCGGGGCGACAACTAATGAAAAACTGTTTTTT
CASSAPGATTNEKLFF
>once|.|TRBV27|TRBJ1-5
TGTGCCAGCAGTTTAGGTACGTCAGGAGATCAGCCCCAGCATTTT
CASSLGTSGDQPQHF
>.|.|TRBV9|TRBJ1-3
TGTGCCAGCAGTCAATCGCTGGACAGCTCTGGAAACACCATATATTTT
CASSQSLDSSGNTIYF
>few|.|TRBV18|TRBJ2-5
TGTGCCAGCTCACCTGGACTTCAAGAGACCCAGTACTTC
CASSPGLQETQYF
>few|.|TRBV28|TRBJ1-2
TGTGCCACCACGACAGGCTATGGCTACACCTTC
CATTTGYGYTF
>.|.|TRBV21-1|TRBJ2-6
TGTGCCAGCATAAAGGGACAGGGAATGAATGGGGCCAACGTCCTGACTTTC
CASIKGQGMNGANVLTF
>.|.|TRBV18|TRBJ2-2
TGTGCCAGCTCACCATTGACCGGGGAGCTGTTTTTT
CASSPLTGELFF
>.|.|TRBV6-1|TRBJ1-2
TGTGCCAGCAGCGCTGACAGTAACTATGGCTACACCTTC
CASSADSNYGYTF
>once|.|TRBV6-5|TRBJ1-2
TGTGCCAGCAGTCTCCCAGGGTCCAGCTATGGCTACACCTTC
CASSLPGSSYGYTF
>.|.|TRBV6-5|TRBJ1-1
TGTGCCAGCCTCAGGGTGGGGGACACTGAAGCTTTCTTT
CASLRVGDTEAFF
>.|TRBD2|TRBV11-2|TRBJ2-7
TGTGCCAGCAGCTTAGATCAAGTTCCGGGAGGGCTCTACGAGCAGTACTTC
CASSLDQVPGGLYEQYF
>.|.|TRBV19|TRBJ2-1
TGTGCCAGTAGTCCAGCGGGTCCCTACAATGAGCAGTTCTTC
CASSPAGPYNEQFF
>few|.|TRBV4-2|TRBJ2-3
TGTGCCAGCAGCCAAGGCGACTCGGAAGATACGCAGTATTTT
CASSQGDSEDTQYF
>.|TRBD1|TRBV28|TRBJ2-7
TGTGCCAGCAGTTTAGGCGGGACAGGGTTCGGAGAGCAGTACTTC
CASSLGGTGFGEQYF
>.|.|TRBV18|TRBJ2-5
TGTGCCAGCTCCCGGGGACAACAAGAGACCCAGTACTTC
CASSRGQQETQYF
>.|TRBD2|TRBV5-1|TRBJ2-7
TGCGCCAGCAGCTTGGTCAGCGGGAGAGACGAGCAGTACTTC
CASSLVSGRDEQYF
>.|TRBD1|TRBV5-1|TRBJ1-1
TGCGCCAGCAGTCCGGGACAGGGAAACACTGAAGCTTTCTTT
CASSPGQGNTEAFF
>.|.|TRBV5-6|TRBJ1-1
TGTGCCAGCAGCTTTGCACCGAGGACGGGCACTGAAGCTTTCTTT
CASSFAPRTGTEAFF
>.|.|TRBV19|TRBJ1-6
TGTGCCAGTATGGACATGCATTCACCCCTCCACTTT
CASMDMHSPLHF
>.|.|TRBV10-3|TRBJ2-4
TGTGCCACCCGGGCCGGGGAAATAGCCAAAAACATTCAGTACTTC
CATRAGEIAKNIQYF
>.|TRBD2|TRBV6-1|TRBJ2-7
TGTGCCACCCGACTAGCGGGAGACCCCTCCTACGAGCAGTACTTC
CATRLAGDPSYEQYF
>.|.|TRBV10-3|TRBJ1-2
TGTGCCATCAGTGAGTCTAGCAGGGGAACCACCTCTCACGGCTACACCTTC
CAISESSRGTTSHGYTF
>.|TRBD1|TRBV5-1|TRBJ2-1
TGCGCCAGCAGCTTGGTCCCCGGGACAGGGATGAATGAGCAGTTCTTC
CASSLVPGTGMNEQFF
>.|.|TRBV7-2|TRBJ1-3
TGTGCCAGCAGCTTAACACAGGGATTAATGTACGGAAACACCATATATTTT
CASSLTQGLMYGNTIYF
>.|.|TRBV11-2|TRBJ2-2
TGTGCCAGCCGGGGGCTAGAGTGGACCGGGGAGCTGTTTTTT
CASRGLEWTGELFF
>.|.|TRBV19|TRBJ2-4
TGTGCCAGTAGTATCGGAGGGGGTATGGACAAAAACATTCAGTACTTC
CASSIGGGMDKNIQYF
>.|.|TRBV30|TRBJ2-5
TGTGCCTGGAGTGTGGGATTAGGGGTTCAAGAGACCCAGTACTTC
CAWSVGLGVQETQYF
>.|.|TRBV4-3|TRBJ1-2
TGCGCCAGCAGCCAAGAGGGCTATGGCTACACCTTC
CASSQEGYGYTF
>few|TRBD2|TRBV11-2|TRBJ2-7
TGTGCCAGCAGCTTAGTCCCGGGACTAGCGGCCTACTCCTACGAGCAGTACTTC
CASSLVPGLAAYSYEQYF
>few|.|TRBV4-2|TRBJ2-1
TGTGCCAGCAGCCAAGACGGGGGTAGCCACATCTCCTACAATGAGCAGTTCTTC
CASSQDGGSHISYNEQFF
>.|TRBD1|TRBV4-3|TRBJ1-4
TGCGCCAGCAGCCAAGTCGGGACAGGGCGGGAAAAACTGTTTTTT
CASSQVGTGREKLFF
>.|.|TRBV6-5|TRBJ1-1
TGTGCCAGCAGTTTACAGAAGAACACTGAAGCTTTCTTT
CASSLQKNTEAFF
>.|TRBD2|TRBV2|TRBJ2-1
TGTGCCAGCAGTGAACTAGCGGTATACAATGAGCAGTTCTTC
CASSELAVYNEQFF
>.|.|TRBV6-1|TRBJ2-7
TGTGCCAGCAGTTCGGCCTACGAGCAGTACTTC
CASSSAYEQYF